What follows are 5 T cell receptor beta chains derived from one specimen sequenced in a study of blood T cell repertoires in COVID-19. The method was immunoSEQ multiplex PCR; TCRdb's version includes in-frame clones alone and lacks a portion of them. The table has some 520,000 clones, approximately 89% seen once. Sequencing was done on a sample of peripheral blood. These receptors were collected from a man aged 18 to 29 with COVID-19, enrolled during active disease.

V gene TRBV19 combines with J gene TRBJ2-3, with TRBD1 matching 8 bases. J gave up 4 bases and V 5 bases, and 5 bases lay outside the gene matches. This CDR3 has 14 residues. CDR1 LNHDA and CDR2 SQIVND come from the germline V gene (reference sequence). The CDR3 protein is CASSPRTGSDTQYF. CDR3 bases: TGTGCCAGTAGTCCACGGACAGGGTCAGATACGCAGTATTTT.

The chain employs TRBV18 and TRBJ2-1; 7 nucleotides match TRBD2. There are 17 residues in the CDR3. Looked up from germline, CDR1 is KGHSH and CDR2 is LQKENI. V lost 4 bases to trimming and J lost 9 bases; unmatched junction nucleotides: 18. The CDR3 sequence is CASSLLPGGRGLGEQFF. The CDR3 DNA sequence: TGTGCCAGCTCACTCCTGCCGGGCGGGAGAGGCTTAGGTGAGCAGTTCTTC.

The V and J genes are TRBV15 and TRBJ2-3, with D maybe TRBD1 (5 bases). V gave up 2 bases and J gave up 0 bases, with 15 bases separating them. CDR3 length: 17 amino acids. Germline CDR1 reads LNHNV; CDR2 reads YYDKDF (reference sequence). CDR3 sequence: CATSRTRAGRSTDTQYF. The CDR3 DNA follows: TGTGCCACCAGCAGAACCCGAGCAGGGCGAAGCACAGATACGCAGTATTTT.

The CDR3 DNA is TGTGCCAGCAGCGCCTTAGCGGGAGCCCGCGAGCAGTACTTC. Translation gives CASSALAGAREQYF. The V call is TRBV11-2, the J call TRBJ2-7; 9 positions match TRBD2. Germline V gene lookup returns CDR1 SGHAT and CDR2 FQNNGV. The CDR3 consists of 14 residues. J lost 6 bases, V lost 5 bases, and 8 bases had no gene match.

This clone was counted a few times. The chain employs TRBV19 and TRBJ2-7; no clear D. The CDR3 totals 13 residues. V lost 3 bases and J 0 bases, leaving 6 bases between the germline ends. Germline V gene lookup returns CDR1 LNHDA and CDR2 SQIVND (reference sequence). The CDR3 is CASSMTPSYEQYF. As DNA, the CDR3 is TGTGCCAGTAGTATGACACCCTCCTACGAGCAGTACTTC.